The rows below give T cell receptor beta chains drawn from one sample of a study of CD8 T cells in Susac syndrome. TCRdb reprocessed the immunoSEQ multiplex PCR reads with MiXCR, giving one entry per CDR3 protein. The sample includes approximately 110,000 distinct CDR3 sequences, about 93% of them seen just once. The sequencing sample was made of CD4+ T cells from PBMCs. The receptors were gathered from a human donor in good health. CDR3s include the opening cysteine and the closing phenylalanine or tryptophan. A D gene is named only where the DNA matches it firmly. Part of the rows lack a size; the others show once, few, many or a class for expanded clones.

j_gene: TRBJ2-1
d_gene: -
v_gene: TRBV12-3/TRBV12-4
abundance: -
CDR3aa: CASAESSYNEQFF
CDR3nt: TGTGCCAGCGCAGAGAGCTCCTACAATGAGCAGTTCTTC

j_gene: TRBJ2-2
d_gene: TRBD2
v_gene: TRBV7-9
abundance: -
CDR3aa: CASSTSGISGELFF
CDR3nt: TGTGCCAGCAGCACTAGCGGGATTAGCGGGGAGCTGTTTTTT

j_gene: TRBJ2-2
d_gene: -
v_gene: TRBV7-8
abundance: -
CDR3aa: CASSLKRAGRGSGELFF
CDR3nt: TGTGCCAGCAGCCTAAAGCGAGCGGGCCGAGGGTCCGGGGAGCTGTTTTTT

j_gene: TRBJ2-7
d_gene: -
v_gene: TRBV7-2
abundance: -
CDR3aa: CASSLGRASVSYEQYF
CDR3nt: TGTGCCAGCAGCTTAGGAAGGGCTAGCGTGTCCTACGAGCAGTACTTC

j_gene: TRBJ1-1
d_gene: -
v_gene: TRBV15
abundance: -
CDR3aa: CATSRDRKGGTEAFF
CDR3nt: TGTGCCACCAGCAGAGATAGGAAGGGCGGCACTGAAGCTTTCTTT

j_gene: TRBJ2-7
d_gene: TRBD1
v_gene: TRBV2
abundance: few
CDR3aa: CASSDQGQGYEQYF
CDR3nt: TGTGCCAGCAGTGATCAGGGACAGGGGTACGAGCAGTACTTC

j_gene: TRBJ1-1
d_gene: TRBD1
v_gene: TRBV7-2
abundance: -
CDR3aa: CASSPHRGQGGAFF
CDR3nt: TGTGCCAGCAGCCCTCATCGTGGACAGGGCGGAGCTTTCTTT

j_gene: TRBJ1-1
d_gene: -
v_gene: TRBV20-1
abundance: -
CDR3aa: CSAYTENTEAFF
CDR3nt: TGCAGTGCTTACACAGAGAACACTGAAGCTTTCTTT

j_gene: TRBJ1-2
d_gene: TRBD1
v_gene: TRBV18
abundance: -
CDR3aa: CASSPDRAVGYGYTF
CDR3nt: TGTGCCAGCTCACCGGACAGGGCAGTCGGCTATGGCTACACCTTC

j_gene: TRBJ1-1
d_gene: -
v_gene: TRBV7-2
abundance: -
CDR3aa: CASSSYSNTEAFF
CDR3nt: TGTGCCAGCAGCTCCTACAGTAACACTGAAGCTTTCTTT

j_gene: TRBJ2-2
d_gene: -
v_gene: TRBV3-1
abundance: -
CDR3aa: CASSQDLRTGELFF
CDR3nt: TGTGCCAGCAGCCAAGATCTCCGGACCGGGGAGCTGTTTTTT

j_gene: TRBJ2-1
d_gene: -
v_gene: TRBV5-1
abundance: -
CDR3aa: CASSLDGAYSYNEQFF
CDR3nt: TGCGCCAGCAGCTTGGACGGGGCGTATAGCTACAATGAGCAGTTCTTC

j_gene: TRBJ1-2
d_gene: -
v_gene: TRBV20-1
abundance: -
CDR3aa: CSAIKQDYYGYTF
CDR3nt: TGCAGTGCTATCAAACAGGACTACTATGGCTACACCTTC

j_gene: TRBJ1-1
d_gene: -
v_gene: TRBV7-2
abundance: -
CDR3aa: CASSMSGNTEAFF
CDR3nt: TGTGCCAGCAGCATGTCAGGGAACACTGAAGCTTTCTTT

j_gene: TRBJ2-1
d_gene: -
v_gene: TRBV29-1
abundance: -
CDR3aa: CSVPGELNEQFF
CDR3nt: TGCAGCGTTCCGGGAGAGTTAAATGAGCAGTTCTTC

j_gene: TRBJ1-1
d_gene: TRBD1
v_gene: TRBV5-1
abundance: -
CDR3aa: CASSSLIPGQGSEAFF
CDR3nt: TGCGCCAGCAGCTCTCTAATTCCGGGACAGGGGTCTGAAGCTTTCTTT

j_gene: TRBJ2-1
d_gene: TRBD2
v_gene: TRBV30
abundance: -
CDR3aa: CAWKILSGTSGRNERFF
CDR3nt: TGTGCCTGGAAGATCCTTTCCGGGACTAGCGGGAGGAATGAGCGGTTCTTC

j_gene: TRBJ2-7
d_gene: -
v_gene: TRBV4-1
abundance: -
CDR3aa: CASAGIPVNHEQYF
CDR3nt: TGCGCCAGCGCCGGGATTCCCGTTAACCACGAGCAGTACTTC

j_gene: TRBJ1-1
d_gene: TRBD1
v_gene: TRBV18
abundance: -
CDR3aa: CASSPGQGLREAFF
CDR3nt: TGTGCCAGCTCACCGGGACAGGGGCTTAGGGAAGCTTTCTTT

j_gene: TRBJ1-1
d_gene: -
v_gene: TRBV29-1
abundance: -
CDR3aa: CSVDGTLNTEAFF
CDR3nt: TGCAGCGTTGACGGGACACTAAACACTGAAGCTTTCTTT

j_gene: TRBJ2-1
d_gene: -
v_gene: TRBV3-1
abundance: -
CDR3aa: CASSLPGLNYNEQFF
CDR3nt: TGTGCCAGCAGCCTCCCGGGACTCAATTACAATGAGCAGTTCTTC

j_gene: TRBJ2-7
d_gene: -
v_gene: TRBV7-2
abundance: once
CDR3aa: CASSLLPGGEQYF
CDR3nt: TGTGCCAGCAGCTTATTGCCGGGTGGCGAGCAGTACTTC

j_gene: TRBJ2-3
d_gene: -
v_gene: TRBV15
abundance: -
CDR3aa: CATSRVAATDTQYF
CDR3nt: TGTGCCACCAGCAGAGTGGCAGCCACAGATACGCAGTATTTT

j_gene: TRBJ1-1
d_gene: -
v_gene: TRBV2
abundance: -
CDR3aa: CASSLDGQPKAFF
CDR3nt: TGTGCCAGCAGCCTCGATGGGCAGCCAAAAGCTTTCTTT

j_gene: TRBJ2-3
d_gene: TRBD1
v_gene: TRBV30
abundance: -
CDR3aa: CAWSAQGAGTDTQYF
CDR3nt: TGTGCCTGGAGTGCTCAGGGGGCGGGCACAGATACGCAGTATTTT

j_gene: TRBJ1-1
d_gene: -
v_gene: TRBV5-1
abundance: -
CDR3aa: CASSLEVAGTEAFF
CDR3nt: TGCGCCAGCAGCTTGGAAGTCGCTGGCACTGAAGCTTTCTTT

j_gene: TRBJ2-3
d_gene: -
v_gene: TRBV27
abundance: -
CDR3aa: CASSLGFRGSTDTQYF
CDR3nt: TGTGCCAGCAGTTTAGGGTTCAGGGGAAGCACAGATACGCAGTATTTT

j_gene: TRBJ1-1
d_gene: -
v_gene: TRBV7-9
abundance: -
CDR3aa: CASSLVTGRNTEAFF
CDR3nt: TGTGCCAGCAGCTTGGTTACAGGGCGCAACACTGAAGCTTTCTTT

j_gene: TRBJ2-1
d_gene: -
v_gene: TRBV30
abundance: -
CDR3aa: CAWSLPGSPQFF
CDR3nt: TGTGCCTGGAGCCTCCCGGGGTCCCCGCAGTTCTTC

j_gene: TRBJ2-7
d_gene: -
v_gene: TRBV29-1
abundance: -
CDR3aa: CSVYLGPSLSPYEQYF
CDR3nt: TGCAGCGTCTACCTAGGGCCCTCCCTTTCCCCCTACGAGCAGTACTTC

j_gene: TRBJ2-7
d_gene: -
v_gene: TRBV18
abundance: -
CDR3aa: CASSPLVTGSEQYF
CDR3nt: TGTGCCAGCTCACCCCTTGTTACGGGATCCGAGCAGTACTTC

j_gene: TRBJ1-1
d_gene: TRBD1
v_gene: TRBV20-1
abundance: -
CDR3aa: CSAWKGGLTEAFF
CDR3nt: TGCAGTGCTTGGAAAGGGGGCCTCACTGAAGCTTTCTTT

j_gene: TRBJ2-2
d_gene: TRBD1
v_gene: TRBV5-4
abundance: once
CDR3aa: CASSLGQGANTGELFF
CDR3nt: TGTGCCAGCAGCTTGGGACAGGGGGCGAACACCGGGGAGCTGTTTTTT

j_gene: TRBJ1-4
d_gene: -
v_gene: TRBV23-1
abundance: -
CDR3aa: CASSQSGGAGGGDEKLFF
CDR3nt: TGCGCCAGCAGTCAATCAGGAGGGGCAGGAGGTGGTGATGAAAAACTGTTTTTT

j_gene: TRBJ1-1
d_gene: -
v_gene: TRBV5-1
abundance: -
CDR3aa: CASSPRRIEGLRNTEAFF
CDR3nt: TGCGCCAGCAGCCCCCGGCGGATTGAGGGCCTTAGGAACACTGAAGCTTTCTTT

j_gene: TRBJ1-2
d_gene: -
v_gene: TRBV4-3
abundance: -
CDR3aa: CASSQQPWGPYGYTF
CDR3nt: TGCGCCAGCAGCCAACAGCCATGGGGCCCCTATGGCTACACCTTC

j_gene: TRBJ2-7
d_gene: TRBD1
v_gene: TRBV3-1
abundance: -
CDR3aa: CASSQSTLRTGPYEQYF
CDR3nt: TGTGCCAGCAGCCAATCAACTTTACGGACAGGGCCCTACGAGCAGTACTTC